Each of the 8 T cell receptor beta chains below was sequenced from the same sample in a study of cytomegalovirus exposure and HLA in healthy donors. 60 Vbeta and 13 Jbeta primers were used in PCR. Clones were read by immunoSEQ multiplex PCR, and TCRdb kept only the in-frame ones, dropping some. The sample holds 97,000 or so clones, about three quarters seen once. Material for sequencing was PBMCs. The receptors shown here come from a middle-aged man in good health and CMV-seronegative.

This clone has only one observation. V is TRBV10-2 and J is TRBJ2-5, with D possibly being TRBD1 (6 bases). The DNA matches TRBJ2-7 better at its end, which makes the J call doubtful. CDR1 is WSHSY and CDR2 is SAAADI in the germline V gene. The CDR3 is 14 amino acids. The CDR3 nucleotides read TGCGCCAGCGTTCGTTTCGGGACACCCTACGAGCAGTACTTC. Its protein product is CASVRFGTPYEQYF.

The chain links TRBV7-2 to TRBJ1-1; the match to TRBD1 covers 8 bases. This CDR3 spans 14 amino acids. The trim removed 6 bases at V and 0 bases at J, leaving 3 bases unmatched. The germline gives CDR1 SGHTA, CDR2 FQGNSA. In DNA form, the CDR3 reads TGTGCCAGCAGGCAGGGACAGGTGAACACTGAAGCTTTCTTT. It encodes CASRQGQVNTEAFF.

The rearrangement links TRBV19 to TRBJ1-1; D not resolved. Trimming shortened V by 1 base and J by 1 base, and 10 bases separated the two germline ends. The germline CDR1 and CDR2 sequences are LNHDA and SQIVND (reference sequence). The CDR3 spans 15 residues. The chain's CDR3 is CASSIGAGKNTEAFF. CDR3 DNA: TGTGCCAGTAGTATAGGAGCAGGAAAGAACACTGAAGCTTTCTTT.

The V and J genes are TRBV27 and TRBJ2-5; D is undetermined. The CDR3 loop spans 12 amino acids. Germline CDR1 MNHEY, CDR2 SMNVEV (reference sequence). The V gene lost 6 bases and the J gene lost 5 bases, with 10 bases spanning the gap. Written as DNA, the CDR3 is TGTGCCAGCAGCGGGTCTGGGGAGACCCAGTACTTC. This codes for CASSGSGETQYF.

The V and J genes are TRBV5-1 and TRBJ2-5; D remains ambiguous. From germline, CDR1 is SGHRS and CDR2 YFSETQ. This CDR3 region has 14 residues. The V end was cut by 1 base, the J end by 0 bases, with 7 bases between. This chain's CDR3 is CASSLSTHQETQYF. Here the CDR3 DNA reads TGCGCCAGCAGCTTGAGTACTCACCAAGAGACCCAGTACTTC.

This clone was observed a handful of times. The CDR3: CATSRDVDRALDEQFF. The CDR3 DNA follows: TGTGCCACCAGCAGAGATGTGGACAGGGCTCTCGATGAGCAGTTCTTC. J is TRBJ2-1 and V is TRBV15; TRBD1 aligns across 8 bases. The CDR3 runs to 16 residues. The junction had 9 bases not matched to a gene; V was cut back by 0 bases and J by 8 bases. Germline V gene lookup returns CDR1 LNHNV and CDR2 YYDKDF (reference sequence).

This clone occurred a few times. V is TRBV19 and J is TRBJ2-3; D is perhaps TRBD1 (6 bases). From germline, CDR1 is LNHDA and CDR2 SQIVND (reference sequence). V dropped 6 bases and J dropped 1 base, with 11 bases sitting between them. This CDR3 comprises 14 residues. The CDR3, as DNA: TGTGCCAGTAGGAGGCAGGGGCGCACAGATACGCAGTATTTT. This sequence encodes CASRRQGRTDTQYF.

This chain uses TRBV19 with TRBJ1-2, with D maybe TRBD1 (5 bases). The CDR3 has 13 residues. V dropped 3 bases and J dropped 4 bases, with 9 bases sitting between them. The V gene's germline CDR1 is LNHDA and CDR2 SQIVND (reference sequence). The CDR3 DNA reads TGTGCCAGTAGTATCAGACAGAGCTATGGCTACACCTTC. Amino acid sequence: CASSIRQSYGYTF.